These T cell receptor beta chains were read from a single sample in a study of shared clonotypes between healthy human individuals. Some clones are missing from TCRdb's copy, which holds only in-frame ones; the method was immunoSEQ multiplex PCR. The sample holds 1,400,000 or so clones, approximately 98.5% seen once. Sequencing input: naive CD4+ T cells sorted from blood. These receptors originate from a man younger than 45 in good health. The CDR3 runs from the conserved cysteine through the conserved F or W. D genes are given only for firm matches. Not all rows give a size; the values are once, few, many and, for expanded clones, a class.

d_call: NA
clone_size: NA
j_call: TRBJ2-2
v_call: TRBV7-3
cdr3_nt: TGTGCCAGCAGCTTGAACCCCACCGGGGAGCTGTTTTTT
cdr3_aa: CASSLNPTGELFF

d_call: NA
clone_size: once
j_call: TRBJ2-1
v_call: TRBV7-2
cdr3_nt: TGTGCCAGCAGCTTCACGGTAAGCTCCTACAATGAGCAGTTCTTC
cdr3_aa: CASSFTVSSYNEQFF

d_call: NA
clone_size: NA
j_call: TRBJ1-2
v_call: TRBV27
cdr3_nt: TGTGCCAGCAGCCCAGGGGCGTGGGGGGGCTACACCTTC
cdr3_aa: CASSPGAWGGYTF

d_call: TRBD1
clone_size: NA
j_call: TRBJ2-5
v_call: TRBV18
cdr3_nt: TGTGCCAGCTCACCCGACAGGGTTTCGGAGACCCAGTACTTC
cdr3_aa: CASSPDRVSETQYF

d_call: NA
clone_size: NA
j_call: TRBJ2-3
v_call: TRBV7-9
cdr3_nt: TGTGCCAGCAGCTTCGAAGCTGGGGTTACAGATACGCAGTATTTT
cdr3_aa: CASSFEAGVTDTQYF

d_call: TRBD1
clone_size: NA
j_call: TRBJ1-5
v_call: TRBV19
cdr3_nt: TGTGCCACTCGCGACAGGGGGCTTAGCAATCAGCCCCAGCATTTT
cdr3_aa: CATRDRGLSNQPQHF

d_call: NA
clone_size: NA
j_call: TRBJ1-2
v_call: TRBV28
cdr3_nt: TGTGCCAGCAGTTTGAGCACCGCGGGCTACACCTTC
cdr3_aa: CASSLSTAGYTF

d_call: TRBD1
clone_size: NA
j_call: TRBJ2-3
v_call: TRBV2
cdr3_nt: TGTGCCAGCAGTCGGACAGGGTTTGGCACAGATACGCAGTATTTT
cdr3_aa: CASSRTGFGTDTQYF

d_call: NA
clone_size: NA
j_call: TRBJ1-2
v_call: TRBV2
cdr3_nt: TGTGCCAGCAGTGAGCGGGGAACCTATGGCTACACCTTC
cdr3_aa: CASSERGTYGYTF

d_call: TRBD1
clone_size: NA
j_call: TRBJ1-2
v_call: TRBV6-5
cdr3_nt: TGTGCCAGCAGCCGCCGAGACAGGGCTGGCTATGGCTACACCTTC
cdr3_aa: CASSRRDRAGYGYTF

d_call: NA
clone_size: NA
j_call: TRBJ2-1
v_call: TRBV7-8
cdr3_nt: TGTGCCAGCAGCTTTGTTCTAGCGTCTCCCGAGCAGTTCTTC
cdr3_aa: CASSFVLASPEQFF

d_call: TRBD2
clone_size: NA
j_call: TRBJ2-1
v_call: TRBV18
cdr3_nt: TGTGCCAGCTCCCCAGGGCCAGCGGGAGGTTCGTACAATGAGCAGTTCTTC
cdr3_aa: CASSPGPAGGSYNEQFF

d_call: TRBD1
clone_size: NA
j_call: TRBJ2-3
v_call: TRBV4-2
cdr3_nt: TGTGCCAGCAGCCAACTAAACCGGGACAGGGGCACAGATACGCAGTATTTT
cdr3_aa: CASSQLNRDRGTDTQYF

d_call: NA
clone_size: NA
j_call: TRBJ1-5
v_call: TRBV28
cdr3_nt: TGTGCCAGCACCTCCCGGGGGCAGCCCCAGCATTTT
cdr3_aa: CASTSRGQPQHF

d_call: TRBD2
clone_size: NA
j_call: TRBJ2-1
v_call: TRBV5-1
cdr3_nt: TGCGCCAGCAGCTTGGGACTAGCGGGGAGGGGCGGGCACTCCTACAATGAGCAGTTCTTC
cdr3_aa: CASSLGLAGRGGHSYNEQFF

d_call: NA
clone_size: NA
j_call: TRBJ2-3
v_call: TRBV18
cdr3_nt: TGTGCCAGCTCATTCGTCACAAGGACAGATACGCAGTATTTT
cdr3_aa: CASSFVTRTDTQYF

d_call: NA
clone_size: NA
j_call: TRBJ1-2
v_call: TRBV7-9
cdr3_nt: TGTGCCAGCAGCCAGGCCAGGGGTGATGGCTACACCTTC
cdr3_aa: CASSQARGDGYTF

d_call: NA
clone_size: NA
j_call: TRBJ2-1
v_call: TRBV9
cdr3_nt: TGTGCCAGCACTCCCGCAATTAGGGTCACCTACAATGAGCAGTTCTTC
cdr3_aa: CASTPAIRVTYNEQFF

d_call: NA
clone_size: NA
j_call: TRBJ2-2
v_call: TRBV9
cdr3_nt: TGTGCCAGCAGCTTTAGCGGTTTGAACACCGGGGAGCTGTTTTTT
cdr3_aa: CASSFSGLNTGELFF

d_call: NA
clone_size: NA
j_call: TRBJ2-7
v_call: TRBV6-1
cdr3_nt: TGTGCCAGCAGTGAAACAGGGAGAGTCTACGAGCAGTACTTC
cdr3_aa: CASSETGRVYEQYF

d_call: TRBD2
clone_size: NA
j_call: TRBJ2-7
v_call: TRBV10-2
cdr3_nt: TGCGCCAGCACCCCTGGAGCGGGAGTAATCTGGGAGCAGTACTTC
cdr3_aa: CASTPGAGVIWEQYF

d_call: NA
clone_size: NA
j_call: TRBJ2-7
v_call: TRBV10-3
cdr3_nt: TGTGCCATCAGTGACCCGAAGGCGTCTATTTTACAGTACTTC
cdr3_aa: CAISDPKASILQYF

d_call: NA
clone_size: NA
j_call: TRBJ2-5
v_call: TRBV5-4
cdr3_nt: TGTGCCAGCAGCCCACCAAGAGGGCGAAAAGAGACCCAGTACTTC
cdr3_aa: CASSPPRGRKETQYF

d_call: TRBD1
clone_size: NA
j_call: TRBJ2-2
v_call: TRBV11-3
cdr3_nt: TGTGCCAGCAGCTTGGGACAGATAACCGGGGAGCTGTTTTTT
cdr3_aa: CASSLGQITGELFF

d_call: NA
clone_size: NA
j_call: TRBJ2-1
v_call: TRBV2
cdr3_nt: TGTGCCAGCAGTGAGAGAGGGGCGGGGCAGTTCTTC
cdr3_aa: CASSERGAGQFF

d_call: NA
clone_size: NA
j_call: TRBJ2-5
v_call: TRBV2
cdr3_nt: TGTGCCAGCAGTGAAGCGGGAGGTCGGGAGACCCAGTACTTC
cdr3_aa: CASSEAGGRETQYF

d_call: NA
clone_size: NA
j_call: TRBJ1-2
v_call: TRBV6-5
cdr3_nt: TGTGCCACAAAAGAAAGGTCACCTTCTATATATGGCTACACCTTC
cdr3_aa: CATKERSPSIYGYTF

d_call: TRBD1
clone_size: NA
j_call: TRBJ1-5
v_call: TRBV30
cdr3_nt: TGTGCCTGGAGTATGGGACAGGGAAATCAGCCCCAGCATTTT
cdr3_aa: CAWSMGQGNQPQHF

d_call: TRBD1
clone_size: NA
j_call: TRBJ2-5
v_call: TRBV9
cdr3_nt: TGTGCCAGCACCACCTCTCCAACAGGGGAGGAGACCCAGTACTTC
cdr3_aa: CASTTSPTGEETQYF

d_call: NA
clone_size: NA
j_call: TRBJ2-1
v_call: TRBV5-1
cdr3_nt: TGCGCCAGCAGCTTTCTAGCCGGGGTTGAGCAGTTCTTC
cdr3_aa: CASSFLAGVEQFF

d_call: NA
clone_size: NA
j_call: TRBJ2-3
v_call: TRBV18
cdr3_nt: TGTGCCAGCTCAGCTCGTACAGGGACGAACACAGATACGCAGTATTTT
cdr3_aa: CASSARTGTNTDTQYF

d_call: NA
clone_size: NA
j_call: TRBJ2-2
v_call: TRBV7-9
cdr3_nt: TGTGCCAGCAGCTTTTCAGGGGTCGGGGAGCTGTTTTTT
cdr3_aa: CASSFSGVGELFF

d_call: TRBD1
clone_size: NA
j_call: TRBJ2-7
v_call: TRBV18
cdr3_nt: TGTGCCAGCTCACCCGTCAGGGGGCCCAACTACGAGCAGTACTTC
cdr3_aa: CASSPVRGPNYEQYF

d_call: NA
clone_size: NA
j_call: TRBJ2-5
v_call: TRBV14
cdr3_nt: TGTGCCAGCAGCCCACAACCGGGACTCGGAGCGACCCAGTACTTC
cdr3_aa: CASSPQPGLGATQYF

d_call: TRBD2
clone_size: NA
j_call: TRBJ2-3
v_call: TRBV9
cdr3_nt: TGTGCCAGCAGCGTAGAAATAGCGGGAGAAGGGACAGATACGCAGTATTTT
cdr3_aa: CASSVEIAGEGTDTQYF

d_call: NA
clone_size: NA
j_call: TRBJ1-2
v_call: TRBV10-2
cdr3_nt: TGCGCCAGCAGTGATGGGGGCAACTATGGCTACACCTTC
cdr3_aa: CASSDGGNYGYTF

d_call: NA
clone_size: NA
j_call: TRBJ1-5
v_call: TRBV2
cdr3_nt: TGTGCCAGCAGTGAAAAGTTAGGGGTGGATCAGCCCCAGCATTTT
cdr3_aa: CASSEKLGVDQPQHF

d_call: TRBD1
clone_size: once
j_call: TRBJ2-1
v_call: TRBV14
cdr3_nt: TGTGCCAGCAGCCCCTGGGACAGGGGGCATCAAAGTGAGCAGTTCTTC
cdr3_aa: CASSPWDRGHQSEQFF

d_call: NA
clone_size: NA
j_call: TRBJ2-1
v_call: TRBV9
cdr3_nt: TGTGCCAGCAGCATACTCGGGGGCTGGAATGAGCAGTTCTTC
cdr3_aa: CASSILGGWNEQFF

d_call: NA
clone_size: NA
j_call: TRBJ2-5
v_call: TRBV10-2
cdr3_nt: TGCGCCAGCAGTGCCCTAGGTGCGGGCATCTCAGAGGAGACCCAGTACTTC
cdr3_aa: CASSALGAGISEETQYF

d_call: TRBD1
clone_size: once
j_call: TRBJ2-7
v_call: TRBV5-4
cdr3_nt: TGTGCCAGCAGCTTGTCGTCGACAGGGACCTACGAGCAGTACTTC
cdr3_aa: CASSLSSTGTYEQYF